Reported below is one T cell receptor (beta chain). Its antigen is undetermined. This entry is derived from a study of T cell repertoires in ileal Crohn's disease. Study overall: At surgery, under 40% of patients smoked, with median disease duration 7.9 years.

TCRdb's table, derived via immunoSEQ multiplex PCR, lists solely in-frame clones and lacks some. The sample has some 4,500 clones, roughly 69% seen once. Study-wide findings and caveats: Endoscopic recurrence occurred in every patient whose clonality exceeded 26.8%.

From germline, CDR1 is MNHNS and CDR2 SASEGT. This CDR3 region has 17 residues. The trim removed 3 bases at V and 1 base at J, leaving 7 bases unmatched. Sample: ileal tissue. This chain uses TRBV6-1 with TRBJ1-4; 8 bases align to TRBD1. The TCR sequence derives from an adult with Crohn's disease. The CDR3 spells CASSDTNRGLTNEKLFF. CDR3 bases: TGTGCCAGCAGTGATACTAACAGGGGGTTAACTAATGAAAAACTGTTTTTT.